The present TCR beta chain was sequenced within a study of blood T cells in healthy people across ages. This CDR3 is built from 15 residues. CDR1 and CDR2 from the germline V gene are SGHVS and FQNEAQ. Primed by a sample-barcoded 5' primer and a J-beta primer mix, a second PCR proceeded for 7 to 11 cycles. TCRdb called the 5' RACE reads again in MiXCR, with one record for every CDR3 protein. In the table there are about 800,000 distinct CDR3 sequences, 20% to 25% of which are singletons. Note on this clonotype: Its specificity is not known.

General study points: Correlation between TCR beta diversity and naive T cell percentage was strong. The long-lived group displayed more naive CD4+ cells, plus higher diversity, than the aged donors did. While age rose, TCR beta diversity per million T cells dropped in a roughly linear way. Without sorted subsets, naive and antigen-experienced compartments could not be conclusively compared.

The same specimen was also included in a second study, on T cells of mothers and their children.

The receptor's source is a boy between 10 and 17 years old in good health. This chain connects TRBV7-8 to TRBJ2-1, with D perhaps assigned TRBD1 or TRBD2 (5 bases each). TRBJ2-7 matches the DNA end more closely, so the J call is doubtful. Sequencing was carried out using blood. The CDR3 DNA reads TGTGCCAGCAGCCCTTGGGCCTTGGGGGCCTACGAGCAGTACTTC. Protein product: CASSPWALGAYEQYF.